The rows below give T cell receptor beta chains drawn from one sample of a study of cytomegalovirus exposure and HLA in healthy donors. Only in-frame clones appear in the TCRdb table, and some are missing; sequencing was by immunoSEQ multiplex PCR. The sample holds approximately 150,000 clones. Sequenced sample: PBMCs. These receptors originate from a woman between 45 and 65 years old in good health and CMV-seronegative. Both conserved end residues are part of each CDR3. Fields, in order: V gene, CDR3 protein.

TRBV28,CASSLADSPLHF
TRBV19,CASSMSGTDTQYF
TRBV19,CASSLPKARTEAFF
TRBV30,CAWSQGLVQPQHF
TRBV6-5,CASSYSTSDGGELFF
TRBV7-2,CASSLASVWGYTF
TRBV27,CASSLDGGSGNTIYF
TRBV27,CASSTRREISYGYTF
TRBV7-9,CASSLGTAPFKAFF
TRBV5-4,CASKQQGASYEQYF
TRBV5-1,CASSLDSAGAAFF
TRBV10-3,CAISHSVNYGYTF
TRBV4-1,CASSHGGRGLRPQHF
TRBV2,CASRTEMNTEAFF
TRBV7-9,CASSHTSGPYNEQFF
TRBV29-1,CSVEYGNTGELFF
TRBV27,CASRGTRNYNEQFF
TRBV6-1,CASSELAGEAGELFF
TRBV4-1,CASSVRDRGPYEQYF
TRBV29-1,CSVTVEGSGSREQYF
TRBV19,CASTQSGRWVNYGYSF
TRBV28,CASSSGRVPEKLFF
TRBV7-2,CASSLGAGRLFF
TRBV18,CASSPYPNSPLHF
TRBV27,CASSSPGDNYGYTF
TRBV5-4,CASSLVQGGSYGYTF
TRBV30,CAWTQGPNYGYTF
TRBV7-3,CASSLAIGGGTDTQYF
TRBV7-2,CASSLVWGLNTGELFF
TRBV4-2,CASSQVLGGRFSGYTF
TRBV4-1,CASSQGTGTNEKLFF
TRBV6-6,CASSQTSTDPHGYTF
TRBV28,CASSPRGGWSNQPQHF
TRBV7-2,CASSPFDWSYEQYF
TRBV5-6,CASCREGQGCRNYGYTF
TRBV2,CASSDDRDRGYGYTF
TRBV5-6,CASSSGTGIYEQYF
TRBV28,CASSYRVAETQYF
TRBV15,CATSRVAGVFGEQYF
TRBV9,CASGVEGTRRYNEQFF
TRBV7-8,CASSLIGQGSNQPQHF
TRBV5-6,CASSRTATDSPLHF
TRBV18,CASSESQISSDEQYF
TRBV19,CASSSSPAGTETQYF
TRBV15,CATSRDGQGAVLGYGYTF
TRBV5-1,CASSLAGGLQETQYF
TRBV5-4,CASSFWREGETQYF
TRBV5-1,CASSQRTGDTEAFF
TRBV9,CASSVDAGDQPQHF